This T cell receptor (beta chain) was identified during a study of T cell responses to AZD1222 COVID-19 vaccine. At the level of the study: Combined were second doses at about 4 or about 12 weeks.

Assay: immunoSEQ multiplex PCR; the TCRdb copy retains only in-frame clones and omits some. In the table there are 150,000 or so clones, roughly 91% of which are singletons. The germline V gene has CDR1 SGHDT and CDR2 YYEEEE. V was shortened by 4 bases and J by 3 bases, with 10 bases between the two germline ends. This CDR3 has 13 amino acids. The clonotype comes from an adult in good health. The chain has TRBV5-6 and TRBJ1-2, with D unresolved. The sequencing used peripheral blood, collected on day 0 of AZD1222 vaccination. The chain's CDR3 is CASSPVGYYGYTF. In nucleotides, the CDR3 is TGTGCCAGCAGCCCAGTAGGATACTATGGCTACACCTTC.